The 12 T cell receptor beta chains below come from one sample, sequenced in a study of CD8+ T cells in alopecia areata. It was cDNA, reverse transcribed from extracted RNA, that served as the sequencing template. Profiled with immunoSEQ multiplex PCR; TCRdb holds only in-frame clones, not every one. The sample has 90,000 to 130,000 clones, under 60% seen once. The treatment denotes: oral pan-JAK inhibitor, 5-10 mg twice daily. The sequencing used CD8+ T cells sorted from blood, collected at week 24, from a patient treated with tofacitinib. These receptors came from a human donor with alopecia areata.

Only a few counts were recorded for this clone. The chain couples TRBV10-2 to TRBJ2-3; 8 bases line up with TRBD1. The CDR3 is 14 amino acids. CDR1 is WSHSY, CDR2 SAAADI, per germline. V lost 6 bases, J lost 4 bases, and 6 bases stayed unmatched. CDR3 sequence (DNA): TGCGCCAGCAGGGCGACAGGGGAGGCAGATACGCAGTATTTT. This encodes CASRATGEADTQYF.

This chain links TRBV27 with TRBJ2-5, with D possibly matching TRBD2 (6 bases). CDR1 MNHEY and CDR2 SMNVEV come from the germline V gene (reference sequence). This CDR3 contains 17 residues. Trimming took 5 bases from V and 5 from J, leaving 24 bases between them. This CDR3 is CASSLGPRTNLGETQYF. The CDR3 coding sequence is TGTGCCAGCAGTCTGGGCCCCCGGACTAACCTCGGGGAGACCCAGTACTTC.

This clone appeared once. The chain is built from TRBV23-1 and TRBJ1-5; no reliable D call. TRBV23-1 is an open reading frame whose function is uncertain. The ends were cut back, 0 bases at V and 0 bases at J, with 18 bases in the middle. The CDR3 has 19 residues. CDR3 in amino acids: CASSQSGTFSSISNQPQHF. CDR3 coding DNA: TGCGCCAGCAGTCAATCGGGCACGTTTTCTTCCATTAGCAATCAGCCCCAGCATTTT.

This clone appeared a few times. The gene calls are TRBV7-9 and TRBJ2-7; tentative D call: TRBD2 (5 bases). Trimming shortened V by 5 bases and J by 0 bases, and 14 bases separated the two germline ends. The CDR3 runs 15 residues. CDR1 SEHNR and CDR2 FQNEAQ come from the germline V gene (reference sequence). The CDR3 sequence: CASSRRETSSYEQYF. The CDR3 DNA is TGTGCCAGCAGCAGAAGGGAAACTAGCTCCTACGAGCAGTACTTC. The entire variable domain, with the rest obtained from reference TRBV7-9 and TRBJ2-7, is as follows: DTGVSQNPRHKITKRGQNVTFRCDPISEHNRLYWYRQTLGQGPEFLTYFQNEAQLEKSRLLSDRFSAERPKGSFSTLEIQRTEQGDSAMYLCASSRRETSSYEQYFGPGTRLTVT.

V and J are TRBV27 and TRBJ1-2; D is perhaps TRBD1 (5 bases). Germline V gene data show CDR1 as MNHEY and CDR2 as SMNVEV (reference sequence). The CDR3 has 14 amino acids. V lost 6 bases and J 2 bases, leaving 13 bases between the germline ends. For the CDR3, the DNA is TGTGCCAGCAGCTGGGGGGGAGGGAACTATGGCTACACCTTC. This sequence encodes CASSWGGGNYGYTF.

This clone came up once. The genes are TRBV5-1 and TRBJ2-4, with D tentatively TRBD1 or TRBD2 (5 bases each). Trimming pared 0 bases from V and 2 bases from J, leaving 9 bases between. CDR3 size: 15 residues. Germline-derived CDR1 and CDR2 are SGHRS and YFSETQ. The CDR3 nucleotides read TGCGCCAGCAGCTTGGCCGAGGGGACCAAAAACATTCAGTACTTC. Translating it yields CASSLAEGTKNIQYF.

This chain uses TRBV25-1 with TRBJ1-3; D gene uncertain. V lost 5 bases, J lost 0 bases, and 8 bases lay in between. The CDR3 length is 14 residues. Germline assignment: CDR1 MGHDK and CDR2 SYGVNS. The CDR3 region is CASSKRNSGNTIYF. The CDR3 nucleotides are TGTGCCAGCAGTAAGCGGAACTCTGGAAACACCATATATTTT.

The chain employs TRBV6-1 and TRBJ1-5, with 8 positions matching TRBD1. Trimming cost V 8 bases and J 6 bases; bases outside gene matches: 3. CDR1 and CDR2 (germline): MNHNS, SASEGT. This CDR3 contains 12 residues. The CDR3 sequence is CASEDRVQPQHF. The CDR3 DNA sequence: TGTGCCAGCGAGGACAGGGTTCAGCCCCAGCATTTT.

This clone was counted only a few times. The chain recombines TRBV6-6 with TRBJ1-2; 7 bases align to TRBD1. The CDR3 is 14 residues long. The germline V gene has CDR1 MNHNY and CDR2 SVGAGI (reference sequence). With 7 bases clipped from V and 2 bases from J, the junction kept 7 bases outside the gene matches. CDR3 in DNA: TGTGCCAGCATCCAGGGACAGACGAACTATGGCTACACCTTC. Translated: CASIQGQTNYGYTF.

The rearrangement links TRBV9 to TRBJ1-2; D gene unclear. CDR1 is SGDLS and CDR2 is YYNGEE in the germline V gene. This CDR3 region has 16 residues. V was shortened by 0 bases and J by 0 bases, with 12 bases between the two germline ends. Written as DNA, the CDR3 is TGTGCCAGCAGCGTAGGAAAGACCGGTACTAACTATGGCTACACCTTC. The encoded protein is CASSVGKTGTNYGYTF.

This clone was seen more than once but under ten times. This sequence joins TRBV4-2 and TRBJ2-2; 13 nucleotides line up with TRBD2. The germline gives CDR1 LGHNA, CDR2 YNFKEQ. V was clipped by 4 bases and J by 6 bases; unmatched bases: 11. CDR3 length: 18 amino acids. CDR3 amino acids: CASSPGLAGTGGAGELFF. CDR3 bases: TGTGCCAGCAGCCCGGGACTAGCGGGGACTGGTGGGGCCGGGGAGCTGTTTTTT.

V gene TRBV27 combines with J gene TRBJ2-1, with D possibly being TRBD2 (5 bases). The ends were cut back, 3 bases at V and 4 bases at J, with 10 bases in the middle. There are 14 residues in the CDR3. Per germline, CDR1 MNHEY and CDR2 SMNVEV (reference sequence). The CDR3 region is CASSLGSRYNEQFF. The CDR3 coding sequence is TGTGCCAGCAGTTTGGGGAGTCGATACAATGAGCAGTTCTTC.